These T cell receptor beta chains were read from a single sample in a study of T-cell memory formation after mild COVID-19. TCRdb processed the 5' RACE reads anew with MiXCR; each CDR3 protein has one entry. Among roughly 250,000 distinct CDR3 sequences listed, about a sixth were seen once. The sample consisted of PBMCs or a T cell subset sorted from them (not recorded which). Receptors originate from a man younger than 35 who had mild COVID-19 (a few samples of this study predate the infection). Cell type and time point are not known. The conserved cysteine and the conserved F or W are not part of the CDR3 here. The size field is filled for only some rows; it gives once, few, many or a size class.

.	TRBJ2-5	TRBV5-1	ASSYGPTGGGETQY
.	TRBJ1-5	TRBV5-5	ASSSDPVQGKH
.	TRBJ2-1	TRBV7-9	ASSISGAAYNEQF
.	TRBJ1-1	TRBV29-1	SVDPTEGNTEAF
few	TRBJ2-4	TRBV6-5	ASHKGSLGDENIQY
.	TRBJ1-1	TRBV15	ATSSVGRVNTEAF
.	TRBJ2-5	TRBV5-4	ASSSRVLQETQY
.	TRBJ1-2	TRBV27	ASRSTGGDLYGYT
.	TRBJ1-1	TRBV5-1	ASSWVGEGMNTEAF
few	TRBJ2-7	TRBV2	ASISSGGYSYEQY
.	TRBJ2-7	TRBV15	ATSRGQGNDEQY
.	TRBJ1-5	TRBV7-2	ASSFSRNGNQPQH
few	TRBJ1-5	TRBV10-3	AISAQYGGSNQPQH
.	TRBJ2-3	TRBV4-2	ASSQGLRQGGDTQY
few	TRBJ2-2	TRBV12-3/TRBV12-4	ASRRGLDNTGELF
.	TRBJ2-2	TRBV19	ASTLAANTGELF
few	TRBJ2-5	TRBV6-5	ASSYWGSRETQY
many	TRBJ2-2	TRBV5-1	ASSPGQTTGELF
many	TRBJ1-2	TRBV28	ASRQTGGHGYT
.	TRBJ2-1	TRBV7-9	ASSLGGTGEF
.	TRBJ1-1	TRBV20-1	SARAGRGIEAF
many	TRBJ2-4	TRBV4-2	ASSQAETDRGLAKNIQY
.	TRBJ1-1	TRBV4-1	ASSQIQGYTEAF
.	TRBJ1-2	TRBV20-1	SARDRSRPLGSNYGYT
.	TRBJ2-7	TRBV6-5	ASSPRQVSSYEQY
few	TRBJ2-1	TRBV20-1	SAFKRNEQF
.	TRBJ2-7	TRBV12-3/TRBV12-4	ASRPYRGEQY
.	TRBJ2-1	TRBV6-2/TRBV6-3	ASSSTRTSGGYNEQF
.	TRBJ2-3	TRBV6-2/TRBV6-3	ASNQSRGTNTQY
many	TRBJ2-7	TRBV12-3/TRBV12-4	ASSVDRTYEQY
.	TRBJ2-3	TRBV5-1	ASSRATRGSTDTQY
few	TRBJ2-5	TRBV7-8	ASSLAEVEGTAR
many	TRBJ2-7	TRBV5-1	ASSLDVYEQY
few	TRBJ2-1	TRBV5-1	ASSSSSFREQF
.	TRBJ2-3	TRBV15	ATSRDPDSGTDTQY
.	TRBJ1-1	TRBV7-9	ASTSTAGTEAF
.	TRBJ1-4	TRBV15	ATSRDLGFNEKLF
many	TRBJ1-4	TRBV5-1	ASSLASQEGEKLF
few	TRBJ1-2	TRBV12-3/TRBV12-4	ASSLGSGPNYGYT
few	TRBJ2-7	TRBV2	ADAPDRGSTGEQY
few	TRBJ1-1	TRBV7-9	ASSFPVPEAF
many	TRBJ2-3	TRBV7-2	ASSLDTDTQY
.	TRBJ2-1	TRBV6-5	ASYAWTGTNEQF
few	TRBJ2-7	TRBV10-3	ATAGQGDIYEQY
few	TRBJ2-7	TRBV5-1	ASSLGTSGAYEQY
.	TRBJ2-7	TRBV19	ASSARDRGPYEQY
many	TRBJ2-6	TRBV29-1	SVEDVSGANVLT
few	TRBJ1-4	TRBV20-1	SASRQGAEKLF
many	TRBJ2-3	TRBV5-1	ASSLATRSTDTQY
many	TRBJ2-3	TRBV6-5	ASSLGGLTDTQY
few	TRBJ2-2	TRBV7-6	ASSPWTRNTGELF
few	TRBJ2-3	TRBV5-1	ASSFPSGEADTQY
few	TRBJ2-2	TRBV10-3	AISESYRDTGELF